The 4 T cell receptor beta chains listed next were all sequenced from one sample in a study of identical twins. Each CDR3 protein is one row after TCRdb ran MiXCR on the 5' RACE reads. This table has some 790,000 distinct CDR3 sequences, approximately 18% appearing once. This sample was also put to use in a study of T cells expressing NK-cell markers.

Source material: PBMCs. The receptors derive from a woman between 18 and 29 years old in good health.

This clonotype has a handful of counts. The chain links TRBV12-3 or TRBV12-4 to TRBJ2-7; D is possibly TRBD1 or TRBD2 (5 bases each). This CDR3 spans 14 amino acids. The ends were cut back, 6 bases at V and 1 base at J, with 13 bases in the middle. CDR3 coding DNA: TGTGCCAGCAGCAGAGGGGCCGAATCCTACGAGCAGTACTTC. Amino acids: CASSRGAESYEQYF.

The chain combines TRBV5-6 with TRBJ2-7; perhaps TRBD1 as D (6 bases). Trimming removed 4 bases from V and 6 bases from J, with 14 bases in between. The CDR3 covers 13 residues. Germline V gene sequence: CDR1 SGHDT, CDR2 YYEEEE. Here the CDR3 reads CASSLGTLCEQYF. DNA for the CDR3: TGTGCCAGCAGCCTGGGGACACTCTGCGAGCAGTACTTC.

This clonotype was recorded a few times. The chain is built from TRBV25-1 and TRBJ2-1; the match to TRBD2 covers 10 bases. The CDR3 spans 17 residues. Trimming removed 3 bases from V and 4 bases from J; junction bases left unmatched: 9. Per the germline V gene, CDR1 is MGHDK and CDR2 is SYGVNS. This CDR3 is CASSDPTRTSGYNEQFF. As DNA, the CDR3 is TGTGCCAGCAGTGACCCGACCCGGACTAGCGGTTACAATGAGCAGTTCTTC.

This clonotype has more than one count but fewer than ten. This chain connects TRBV6-1 to TRBJ2-3; the D is unclear. The CDR3 has 13 amino acids. CDR1 and CDR2 (germline): MNHNS, SASEGT. Trimming left V 3 bases short and J 3 bases short, with 7 bases between. The CDR3 coding sequence is TGTGCCAGCAGTGACGCTCCTACAGATACGCAGTATTTT. Protein: CASSDAPTDTQYF.